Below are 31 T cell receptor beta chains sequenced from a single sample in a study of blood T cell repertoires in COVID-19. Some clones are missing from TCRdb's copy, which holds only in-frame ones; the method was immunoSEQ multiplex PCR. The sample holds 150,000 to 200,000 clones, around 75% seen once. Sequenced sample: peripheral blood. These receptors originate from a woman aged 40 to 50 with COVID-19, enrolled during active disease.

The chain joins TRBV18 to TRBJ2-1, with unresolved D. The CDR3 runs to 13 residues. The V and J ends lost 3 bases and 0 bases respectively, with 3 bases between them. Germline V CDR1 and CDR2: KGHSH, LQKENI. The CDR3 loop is CASSPSSYNEQFF. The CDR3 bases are TGTGCCAGCTCACCCAGCTCCTACAATGAGCAGTTCTTC.

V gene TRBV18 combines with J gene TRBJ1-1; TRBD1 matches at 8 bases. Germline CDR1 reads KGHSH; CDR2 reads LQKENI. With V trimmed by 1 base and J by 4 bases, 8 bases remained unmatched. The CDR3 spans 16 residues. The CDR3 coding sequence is TGTGCCAGCTCACCACGACCGGGACAGGAGACCACTGAAGCTTTCTTT. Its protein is CASSPRPGQETTEAFF. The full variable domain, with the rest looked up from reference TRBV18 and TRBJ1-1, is NAGVMQNPRHLVRRRGQEARLRCSPMKGHSHVYWYRQLPEEGLKFMVYLQKENIIDESGMPKERFSAEFPKEGPSILRIQQVVRGDSAAYFCASSPRPGQETTEAFFGQGTRLTVV.

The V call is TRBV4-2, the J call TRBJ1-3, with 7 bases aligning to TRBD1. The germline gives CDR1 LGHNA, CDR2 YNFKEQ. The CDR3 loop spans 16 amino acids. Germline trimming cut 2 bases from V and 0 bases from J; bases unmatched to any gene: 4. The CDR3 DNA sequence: TGTGCCAGCAGCCAACGGGACAGACTCTCTGGAAACACCATATATTTT. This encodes CASSQRDRLSGNTIYF.

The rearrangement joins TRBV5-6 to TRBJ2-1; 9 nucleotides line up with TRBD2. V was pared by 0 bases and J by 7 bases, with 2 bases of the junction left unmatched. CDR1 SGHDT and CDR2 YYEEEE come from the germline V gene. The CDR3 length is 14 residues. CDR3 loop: CASSLGLAENEQFF. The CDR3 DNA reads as TGTGCCAGCAGCTTGGGACTAGCGGAGAATGAGCAGTTCTTC.

CDR3 DNA: TGTGCCAGCAGTTTTAGGGGAACTAATGAAAAACTGTTTTTT. It is translated as CASSFRGTNEKLFF. The chain carries TRBV27 and TRBJ1-4, with a possible D match to TRBD1 (5 bases). The germline CDR1 and CDR2 sequences are MNHEY and SMNVEV (reference sequence). This CDR3 is built from 14 residues. The V end was cut by 3 bases, the J end by 1 base, with 6 bases between. Full variable domain (rest looked up from reference TRBV27 and TRBJ1-4): EAQVTQNPRYLITVTGKKLTVTCSQNMNHEYMSWYRQDPGLGLRQIYYSMNVEVTDKGDVPEGYKVSRKEKRNFPLILESPSPNQTSLYFCASSFRGTNEKLFFGSGTQLSVL.

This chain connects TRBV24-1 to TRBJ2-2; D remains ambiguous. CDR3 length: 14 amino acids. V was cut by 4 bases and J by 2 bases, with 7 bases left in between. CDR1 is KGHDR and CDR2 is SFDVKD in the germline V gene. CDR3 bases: TGTGCCACCAGTGAGGCTAGAAACACCGGGGAGCTGTTTTTT. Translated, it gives CATSEARNTGELFF.

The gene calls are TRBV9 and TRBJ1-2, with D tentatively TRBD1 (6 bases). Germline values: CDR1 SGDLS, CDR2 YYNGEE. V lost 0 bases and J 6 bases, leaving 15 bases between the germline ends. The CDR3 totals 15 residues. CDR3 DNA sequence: TGTGCCAGCAGCGTAGGGACAGTCACCGATGATGGCTACACCTTC. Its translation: CASSVGTVTDDGYTF. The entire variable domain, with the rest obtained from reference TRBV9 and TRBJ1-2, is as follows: DSGVTQTPKHLITATGQRVTLRCSPRSGDLSVYWYQQSLDQGLQFLIQYYNGEERAKGNILERFSAQQFPDLHSELNLSSLELGDSALYFCASSVGTVTDDGYTFGSGTRLTVV.

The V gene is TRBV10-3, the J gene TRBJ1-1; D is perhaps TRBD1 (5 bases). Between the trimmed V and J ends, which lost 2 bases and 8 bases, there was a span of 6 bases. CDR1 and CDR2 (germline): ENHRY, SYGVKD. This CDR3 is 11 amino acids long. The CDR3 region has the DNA TGTGCCATCAGTGAGCGGGGGGAAGCTTTCTTT. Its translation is CAISERGEAFF.

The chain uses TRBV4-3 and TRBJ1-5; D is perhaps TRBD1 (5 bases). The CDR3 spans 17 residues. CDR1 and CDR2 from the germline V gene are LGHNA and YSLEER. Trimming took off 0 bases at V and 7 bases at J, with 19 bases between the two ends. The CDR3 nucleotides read TGCGCCAGCAGCCAAGATCTTGGGGCAGGGATTGGACAGCCCCAGCATTTT. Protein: CASSQDLGAGIGQPQHF.

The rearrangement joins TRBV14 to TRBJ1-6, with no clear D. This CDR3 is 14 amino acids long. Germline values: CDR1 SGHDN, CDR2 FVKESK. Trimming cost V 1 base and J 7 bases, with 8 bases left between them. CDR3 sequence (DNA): TGTGCCAGCAGCCAAGTGACTGCCAATTCACCCCTCCACTTT. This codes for CASSQVTANSPLHF.

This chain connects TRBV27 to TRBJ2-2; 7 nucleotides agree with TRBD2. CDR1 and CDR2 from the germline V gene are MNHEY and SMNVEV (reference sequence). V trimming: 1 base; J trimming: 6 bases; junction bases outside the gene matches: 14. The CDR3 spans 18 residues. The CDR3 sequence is CASSLYGNFRDYAGELFF. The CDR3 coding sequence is TGTGCCAGCAGTTTATACGGAAACTTCCGGGACTACGCCGGGGAGCTGTTTTTT.

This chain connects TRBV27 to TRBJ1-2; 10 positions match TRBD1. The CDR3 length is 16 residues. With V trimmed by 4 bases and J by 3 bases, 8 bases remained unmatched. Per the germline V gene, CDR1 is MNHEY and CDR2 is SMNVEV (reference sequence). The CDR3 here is CASSSGQGRRDYGYTF. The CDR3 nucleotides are TGTGCCAGCAGTTCGGGACAGGGGAGGCGGGACTATGGCTACACCTTC.

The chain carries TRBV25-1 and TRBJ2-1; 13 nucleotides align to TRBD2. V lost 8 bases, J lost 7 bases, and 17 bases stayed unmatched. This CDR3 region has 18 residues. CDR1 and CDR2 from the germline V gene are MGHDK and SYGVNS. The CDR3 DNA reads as TGTGCCAGCCAGGGGGGACTAGCGGGAAGGCAAAGAATAAATGAGCAGTTCTTC. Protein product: CASQGGLAGRQRINEQFF.

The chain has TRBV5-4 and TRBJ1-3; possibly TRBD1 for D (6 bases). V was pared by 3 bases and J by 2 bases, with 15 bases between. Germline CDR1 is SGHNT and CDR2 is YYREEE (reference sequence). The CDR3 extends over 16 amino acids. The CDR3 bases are TGTGCCAGCAGCTCTCCGGGACAAACTGCTGGAAACACCATATATTTT. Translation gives CASSSPGQTAGNTIYF. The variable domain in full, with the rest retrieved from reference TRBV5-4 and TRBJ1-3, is ETGVTQSPTHLIKTRGQQVTLRCSSQSGHNTVSWYQQALGQGPQFIFQYYREEENGRGNFPPRFSGLQFPNYSSELNVNALELDDSALYLCASSSPGQTAGNTIYFGEGSWLTVV.

The chain's CDR3 is CASSSQRTGDGYTF. The CDR3, as DNA: TGCGCCAGCAGCTCGCAAAGGACAGGGGATGGCTACACCTTC. This sequence joins TRBV5-1 and TRBJ1-2; 9 bases are shared with TRBD1. The junction had 6 bases not matched to a gene; V was cut back by 3 bases and J by 6 bases. The length of the CDR3 is 14 residues. Germline V gene data show CDR1 as SGHRS and CDR2 as YFSETQ.

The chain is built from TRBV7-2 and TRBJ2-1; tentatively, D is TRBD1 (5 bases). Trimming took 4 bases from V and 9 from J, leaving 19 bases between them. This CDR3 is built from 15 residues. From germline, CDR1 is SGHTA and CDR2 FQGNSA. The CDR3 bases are TGTGCCAGCAGCTCTGCCCCGACCTCAGGGTTTGAGCAGTTCTTC. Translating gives CASSSAPTSGFEQFF.

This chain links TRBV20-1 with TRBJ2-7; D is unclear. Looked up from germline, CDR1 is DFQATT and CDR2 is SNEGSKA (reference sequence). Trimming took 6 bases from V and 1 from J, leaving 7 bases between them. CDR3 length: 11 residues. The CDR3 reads CSAAPSYEQYF. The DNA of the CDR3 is TGCAGTGCCGCGCCTTCCTACGAGCAGTACTTC.

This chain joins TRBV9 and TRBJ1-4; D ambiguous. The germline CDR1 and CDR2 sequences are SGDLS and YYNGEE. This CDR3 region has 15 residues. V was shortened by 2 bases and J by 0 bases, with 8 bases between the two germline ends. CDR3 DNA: TGTGCCAGCAGCGTCGGGGTTGCAACTAATGAAAAACTGTTTTTT. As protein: CASSVGVATNEKLFF.

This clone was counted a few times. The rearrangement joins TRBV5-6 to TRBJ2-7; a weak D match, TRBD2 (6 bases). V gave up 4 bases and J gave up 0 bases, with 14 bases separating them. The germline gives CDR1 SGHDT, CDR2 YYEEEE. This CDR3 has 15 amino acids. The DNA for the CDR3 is TGTGCCAGCAGCGACGGACTATTCCTCTCCTACGAGCAGTACTTC. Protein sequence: CASSDGLFLSYEQYF.

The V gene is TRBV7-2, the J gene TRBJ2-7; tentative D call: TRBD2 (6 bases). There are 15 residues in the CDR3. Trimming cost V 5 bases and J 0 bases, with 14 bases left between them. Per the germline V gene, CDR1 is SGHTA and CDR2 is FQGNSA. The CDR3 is CASSPAGHTSYEQYF. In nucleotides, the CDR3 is TGTGCCAGCAGCCCCGCGGGGCATACCTCCTACGAGCAGTACTTC.

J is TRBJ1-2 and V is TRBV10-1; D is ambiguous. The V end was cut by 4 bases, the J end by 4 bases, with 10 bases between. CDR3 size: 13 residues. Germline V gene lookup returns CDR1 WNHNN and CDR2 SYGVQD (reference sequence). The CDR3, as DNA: TGCGCCAGCAGTGGGTCGGGCCCCTATGGCTACACCTTC. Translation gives CASSGSGPYGYTF.

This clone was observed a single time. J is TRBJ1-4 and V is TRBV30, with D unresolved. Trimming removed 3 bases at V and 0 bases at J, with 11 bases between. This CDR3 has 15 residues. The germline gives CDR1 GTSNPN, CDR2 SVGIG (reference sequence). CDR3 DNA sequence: TGTGCCTGGAGCCCCCCTCGTGCAACTAATGAAAAACTGTTTTTT. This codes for CAWSPPRATNEKLFF.

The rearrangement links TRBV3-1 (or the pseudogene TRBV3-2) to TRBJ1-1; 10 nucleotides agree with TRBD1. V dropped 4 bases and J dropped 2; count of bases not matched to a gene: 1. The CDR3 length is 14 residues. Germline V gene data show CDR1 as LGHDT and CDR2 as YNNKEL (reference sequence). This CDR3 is CASSRTGGNTEAFF. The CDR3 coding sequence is TGTGCCAGCAGCCGGACAGGGGGAAACACTGAAGCTTTCTTT.

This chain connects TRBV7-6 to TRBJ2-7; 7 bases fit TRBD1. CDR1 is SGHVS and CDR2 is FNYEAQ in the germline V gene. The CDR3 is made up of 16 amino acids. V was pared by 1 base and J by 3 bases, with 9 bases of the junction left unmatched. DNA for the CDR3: TGTGCCAGCAGCTTAGGAACAGGGGTGGGGTACTACGAGCAGTACTTC. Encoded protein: CASSLGTGVGYYEQYF.

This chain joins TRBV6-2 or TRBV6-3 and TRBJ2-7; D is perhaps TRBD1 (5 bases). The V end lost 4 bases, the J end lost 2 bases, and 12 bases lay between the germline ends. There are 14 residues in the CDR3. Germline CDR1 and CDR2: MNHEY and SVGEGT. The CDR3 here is CASSFQGGPYEQYF. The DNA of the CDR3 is TGTGCCAGCAGTTTCCAGGGTGGTCCCTACGAGCAGTACTTC.

The CDR3 protein is CASSQGTKRGYTF. DNA for the CDR3: TGTGCCAGCAGCCAAGGGACTAAGAGAGGCTACACCTTC. This rearrangement joins TRBV14 to TRBJ1-2; no clear D. The CDR3 is 13 residues long. Between the trimmed V and J ends, which lost 1 base and 8 bases, there was a span of 11 bases. CDR1 SGHDN and CDR2 FVKESK come from the germline V gene.

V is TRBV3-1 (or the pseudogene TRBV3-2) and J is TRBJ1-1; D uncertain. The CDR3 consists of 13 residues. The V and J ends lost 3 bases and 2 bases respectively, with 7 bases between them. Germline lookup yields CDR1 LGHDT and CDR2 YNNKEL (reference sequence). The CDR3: CASSQGGNTEAFF. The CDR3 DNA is TGTGCCAGCAGCCAGGGAGGAAACACTGAAGCTTTCTTT.

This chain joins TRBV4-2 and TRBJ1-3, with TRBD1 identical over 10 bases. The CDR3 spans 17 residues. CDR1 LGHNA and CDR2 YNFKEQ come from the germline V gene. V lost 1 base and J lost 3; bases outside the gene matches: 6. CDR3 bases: TGTGCCAGCAGCCAAGGTCGACAGGGGGCCTTTGGAAACACCATATATTTT. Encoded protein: CASSQGRQGAFGNTIYF.

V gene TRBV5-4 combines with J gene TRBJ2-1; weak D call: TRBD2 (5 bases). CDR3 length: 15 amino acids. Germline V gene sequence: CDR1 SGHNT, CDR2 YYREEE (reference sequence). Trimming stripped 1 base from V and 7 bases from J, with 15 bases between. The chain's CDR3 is CASSLPGSRRNEQFF. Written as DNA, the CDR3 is TGTGCCAGCAGCTTGCCGGGGTCCCGCCGGAATGAGCAGTTCTTC.

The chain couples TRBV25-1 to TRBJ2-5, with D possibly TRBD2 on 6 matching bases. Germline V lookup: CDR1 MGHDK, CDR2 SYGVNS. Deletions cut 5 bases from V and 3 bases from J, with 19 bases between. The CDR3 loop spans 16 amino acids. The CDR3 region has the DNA TGTGCCAGCAGTCCTTACCGCGGGACGGAAAAAGAGACCCAGTACTTC. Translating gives CASSPYRGTEKETQYF.

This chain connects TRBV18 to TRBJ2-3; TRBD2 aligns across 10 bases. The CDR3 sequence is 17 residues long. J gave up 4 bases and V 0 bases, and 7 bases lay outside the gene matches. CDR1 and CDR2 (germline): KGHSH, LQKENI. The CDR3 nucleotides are TGTGCCAGCTCACCACCTCCCGCTAGCGGGAGTTCAGATACGCAGTATTTT. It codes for CASSPPPASGSSDTQYF.